The rows below give T cell receptor beta chains drawn from one sample of a study of response to subunit inactivated influenza vaccine. TCRdb re-analysed the RT-PCR reads in MiXCR, keeping a single row per CDR3 protein. The data show roughly 710,000 distinct CDR3 sequences, roughly 15% seen once. The specimen comprised PBMCs from blood, sampled roughly 2 weeks before vaccination. These receptors originate from a man aged 50 to 59 who received an inactivated influenza vaccine. Both conserved end residues are part of each CDR3. A D gene is named only where the DNA matches it firmly. Clone size is shown for a subset of rows, as once, few, many or a class of expanded clone.

abundance	d_gene	v_gene	j_gene	CDR3nt	CDR3aa
-	TRBD2	TRBV20-1	TRBJ2-4	TGCAGTGCTAGAATGCGGGGGTTAGCCAAAAACATTCAGTACTTC	CSARMRGLAKNIQYF
-	TRBD1	TRBV10-3	TRBJ1-3	TGTGCCATCAGAGCTGACCCGGGACAGGGTATTAGCACCATATATTTT	CAIRADPGQGISTIYF
-	-	TRBV15	TRBJ2-7	TGTGCCACCAGCAGAGAGACCGGGCCCATGATCACCTACGAGCAGTACTTC	CATSRETGPMITYEQYF
few	-	TRBV18	TRBJ1-5	TGTGCCAGCTCCCAGGGATCTGATCAGCCCCAGCATTTT	CASSQGSDQPQHF
-	-	TRBV19	TRBJ1-2	TGTGCCAGTAGTTTCCGGGGGAGCGACGGCTACACCTTC	CASSFRGSDGYTF
-	-	TRBV30	TRBJ1-1	TGTGCCTGGAGTGTACTAAATGGGGACACTGAAGCTTTCTTT	CAWSVLNGDTEAFF
many	-	TRBV29-1	TRBJ2-3	TGCAGCGGTACGGGTACAGATACGCAGTATTTT	CSGTGTDTQYF
few	TRBD2	TRBV20-1	TRBJ2-3	TGCAGTGCCATCGGACTAGCGGGGGGCACAGATACGCAGTATTTT	CSAIGLAGGTDTQYF
few	TRBD1	TRBV10-3	TRBJ2-2	TGTGCCATCACCCTAGGACAGGGGGCAACCGGGGAGCTGTTTTTT	CAITLGQGATGELFF
few	TRBD1	TRBV6-1	TRBJ1-2	TGTGCCAGCAGTGAAGTGGGACAGCCTTATGGCTACACCTTC	CASSEVGQPYGYTF